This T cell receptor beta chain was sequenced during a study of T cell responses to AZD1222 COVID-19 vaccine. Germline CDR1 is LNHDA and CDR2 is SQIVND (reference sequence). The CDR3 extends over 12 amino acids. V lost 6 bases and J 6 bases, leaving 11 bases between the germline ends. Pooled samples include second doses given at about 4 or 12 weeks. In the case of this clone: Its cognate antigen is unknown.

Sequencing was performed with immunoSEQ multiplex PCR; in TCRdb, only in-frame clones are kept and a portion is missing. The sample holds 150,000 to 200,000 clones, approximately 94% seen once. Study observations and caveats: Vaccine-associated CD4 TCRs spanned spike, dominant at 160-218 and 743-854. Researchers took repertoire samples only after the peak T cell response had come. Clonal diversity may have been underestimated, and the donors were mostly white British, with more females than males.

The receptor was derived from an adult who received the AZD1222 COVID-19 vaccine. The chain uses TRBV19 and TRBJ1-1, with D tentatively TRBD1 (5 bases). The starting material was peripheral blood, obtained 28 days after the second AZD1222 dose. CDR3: CASSQGPSEAFF. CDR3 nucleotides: TGTGCCAGTAGCCAGGGACCGTCTGAAGCTTTCTTT.